Each of the 20 T cell receptor beta chains below was sequenced from the same sample in a study of blood T cell repertoires in COVID-19 (dated by TCRdb to about 2020). Receptor amplification or capture employed the immunoSEQ multiplex PCR assay. Sourced from immuneACCESS, this table was stored by TCRdb with only in-frame sequences that have V and J called. A share of the clones is absent; for the studies checked, an unresolved V gene accounts for under half, and the remainder has no known explanation. Here the sample has roughly 120,000 clones; 85% occur a single time. The ten largest account for roughly 10% of the sample. Sequences were obtained from peripheral blood. These TCRs come from an elderly man with acute or convalescent COVID-19.

The chain joins TRBV6-1 to TRBJ2-1; D might be TRBD2 (5 bases). Germline CDR1 and CDR2: MNHNS and SASEGT. Deletions cut 1 base from V and 0 bases from J, with 10 bases between. This CDR3 contains 16 residues. The CDR3 coding sequence is TGTGCCAGCAGTGAAGTCAGCGGCAGCTCCTACAATGAGCAGTTCTTC. It is translated as CASSEVSGSSYNEQFF.

This clone is a singleton in its sample. The rearrangement joins TRBV30 to TRBJ1-6; 11 bases agree with TRBD1. After removal of 4 bases from V and 6 bases from J, the junction contained 2 bases not matched to a gene. Germline-derived CDR1 and CDR2 are GTSNPN and SVGIG (reference sequence). The CDR3 is 14 amino acids. CDR3 amino acids: CAWTGTGGNSPLHF. In DNA form, the CDR3 reads TGTGCCTGGACCGGGACAGGGGGTAATTCACCCCTCCACTTT. Full variable domain (outside the CDR3, taken from reference TRBV30 and TRBJ1-6): SQTIHQWPATLVQPVGSPLSLECTVEGTSNPNLYWYRQAAGRGLQLLFYSVGIGQISSEVPQNLSASRPQDRQFILSSKKLLLSDSGFYLCAWTGTGGNSPLHFGNGTRLTVT.

The chain joins TRBV25-1 to TRBJ2-3; 7 bases are a match to TRBD2. Germline-derived CDR1 and CDR2 are MGHDK and SYGVNS. Trimming cost V 4 bases and J 7 bases; bases outside gene matches: 11. The CDR3 is 15 amino acids. CDR3 bases: TGTGCCAGCAGTGCGCAGCGGGGCTCTGGGAATACGCAGTATTTT. This gives the protein CASSAQRGSGNTQYF.

The chain is built from TRBV6-5 and TRBJ1-2; a weak D match, TRBD1 (6 bases). V lost 2 bases and J 4 bases, leaving 8 bases between the germline ends. The CDR3 loop spans 13 amino acids. Germline V gene data show CDR1 as MNHEY and CDR2 as SVGAGI. This CDR3 reads CASSYGQSYGYTF. CDR3 DNA sequence: TGTGCCAGCAGTTACGGACAGAGCTATGGCTACACCTTC.

This sequence joins TRBV19 and TRBJ2-5, with 9 bases fitting TRBD1. Germline CDR1 is LNHDA and CDR2 is SQIVND (reference sequence). Trimming removed 6 bases from V and 4 bases from J; junction bases left unmatched: 6. The CDR3 contains 14 residues. The CDR3 sequence is CASRAPGQGETQYF. The CDR3 DNA is TGTGCCAGTAGAGCTCCGGGACAGGGAGAGACCCAGTACTTC.

The gene calls are TRBV30 and TRBJ2-5, with TRBD2 identical over 8 bases. The CDR3 is 14 amino acids. Losses at the gene ends were 2 bases for V and 7 bases for J; bases not matched to a gene: 9. From germline, CDR1 is GTSNPN and CDR2 SVGIG (reference sequence). Here the CDR3 reads CAWSRAGATGTQYF. CDR3 DNA sequence: TGTGCCTGGAGTCGAGCGGGAGCGACGGGGACCCAGTACTTC.

The gene calls are TRBV24-1 and TRBJ2-5, with 12 bases fitting TRBD2. The CDR3 sequence is 15 residues long. CDR1 KGHDR and CDR2 SFDVKD come from the germline V gene. J was trimmed by 7 bases and V by 6 bases; bases with no gene match: 8. The CDR3 DNA reads as TGTGCCACCAGTCAAACTAGCGGGAGGTCAATGACCCAGTACTTC. This encodes CATSQTSGRSMTQYF.

This sequence joins TRBV7-2 and TRBJ2-2; maybe TRBD2 (6 bases). The V gene's germline CDR1 is SGHTA and CDR2 FQGNSA. This CDR3 has 14 residues. With 5 bases removed from V and 3 bases from J, the gap between germline ends came to 10 bases. CDR3 nucleotide sequence: TGTGCCAGCAGCCCGAAGCGGGACACCGGGGAGCTGTTTTTT. This sequence encodes CASSPKRDTGELFF.

The chain joins TRBV30 to TRBJ2-2, with TRBD2 matching 13 bases. Germline assignment: CDR1 GTSNPN and CDR2 SVGIG (reference sequence). The CDR3 consists of 16 residues. Losses at the gene ends were 2 bases for V and 7 bases for J; bases not matched to a gene: 7. Here the CDR3 reads CAWSPGLAGKDGELFF. CDR3 bases: TGTGCCTGGAGTCCGGGACTAGCGGGAAAAGACGGGGAGCTGTTTTTT.

This clone was counted a few times. The chain couples TRBV19 to TRBJ1-2; 9 nucleotides align to TRBD1. This CDR3 has 14 residues. With 6 bases clipped from V and 7 bases from J, the junction kept 9 bases outside the gene matches. Germline CDR1 and CDR2: LNHDA and SQIVND (reference sequence). The CDR3 sequence is CASSGQGLNGGYTF. DNA of the CDR3: TGTGCCAGTAGCGGACAGGGGTTAAATGGTGGCTACACCTTC.

The rearrangement uses TRBV11-2 and TRBJ2-5, with D unresolved. The CDR3 runs to 15 residues. Germline lookup yields CDR1 SGHAT and CDR2 FQNNGV. V lost 3 bases, J lost 5 bases, and 16 bases lay in between. Here the CDR3 DNA reads TGTGCCAGCAGCTTCCAAGGCTCCTCCGGGGAGACCCAGTACTTC. It translates to CASSFQGSSGETQYF.

The rearrangement links TRBV7-8 to TRBJ1-4; 7 bases are shared with TRBD1. J gave up 5 bases and V 5 bases, and 8 bases lay outside the gene matches. CDR1 is SGHVS and CDR2 is FQNEAQ in the germline V gene. This CDR3 contains 15 residues. The CDR3 sequence is CASSHPDRKNEKLFF. CDR3 sequence (DNA): TGTGCCAGCAGCCATCCGGACAGGAAAAATGAAAAACTGTTTTTT.

The chain joins TRBV28 to TRBJ1-4; 8 bases line up with TRBD1. The CDR3 runs to 17 residues. CDR1 is MDHEN and CDR2 is SYDVKM in the germline V gene. V trimming: 6 bases; J trimming: 5 bases; junction bases outside the gene matches: 14. The CDR3 coding sequence is TGTGCCAGCAGCTACCGTGGACAGGGCGCCTCCAATGAAAAACTGTTTTTT. This sequence encodes CASSYRGQGASNEKLFF.

The chain recombines TRBV2 with TRBJ2-2; 8 nucleotides match TRBD1. Trimming took 5 bases from V and 8 from J; bases not matched to a gene: 7. Germline V lookup: CDR1 SNHLY, CDR2 FYNNEI. The CDR3 has 14 residues. CDR3 amino acids: CASSPRGLFGELFF. The CDR3 DNA reads TGTGCCAGCAGTCCCAGGGGGCTGTTTGGGGAGCTGTTTTTT.

This chain connects TRBV5-1 to TRBJ2-3; 10 positions match TRBD2. Germline loops: CDR1 SGHRS, CDR2 YFSETQ. The V gene end was trimmed by 2 bases and the J gene end by 5 bases; junction bases not matched to a gene: 5. The CDR3 length is 15 residues. The CDR3 region has the DNA TGCGCCAGCAGCTTCACTAGCGGGATTGGAGATACGCAGTATTTT. Translated: CASSFTSGIGDTQYF.

This chain uses TRBV9 with TRBJ2-3; D is unclear. Trimming removed 0 bases at V and 0 bases at J, with 5 bases between. The CDR3 sequence is 14 residues long. Germline CDR1 SGDLS, CDR2 YYNGEE. The CDR3 loop reads CASSVVSSTDTQYF. The CDR3 bases are TGTGCCAGCAGCGTAGTATCCAGCACAGATACGCAGTATTTT.

V and J are TRBV7-2 and TRBJ1-2; 7 nucleotides agree with TRBD1. CDR1 and CDR2 (germline): SGHTA, FQGNSA. The CDR3 sequence is 15 residues long. V trimming: 5 bases; J trimming: 0 bases; junction bases outside the gene matches: 6. CDR3 in amino acids: CASSLTGPANYGYTF. CDR3 DNA sequence: TGTGCCAGCAGCCTGACAGGGCCAGCTAACTATGGCTACACCTTC.

This sequence joins TRBV2 and TRBJ1-5; 7 bases are shared with TRBD1. The CDR3 runs 14 residues. J was trimmed by 0 bases and V by 7 bases; bases with no gene match: 3. Germline V gene lookup returns CDR1 SNHLY and CDR2 FYNNEI. This CDR3 is CASNGQVSNQPQHF. DNA of the CDR3: TGTGCCAGCAACGGACAGGTTAGCAATCAGCCCCAGCATTTT.

This clone is a singleton in its sample. V gene TRBV19 combines with J gene TRBJ2-7; TRBD2 is a possible D gene (6 bases). This CDR3 comprises 13 residues. In germline, CDR1 is LNHDA, CDR2 SQIVND (reference sequence). The V gene lost 4 bases and the J gene lost 2 bases, with 9 bases spanning the gap. The CDR3 region has the DNA TGTGCCAGTAGTACGGGGGTCACCTACGAGCAGTACTTC. Its translation: CASSTGVTYEQYF.

This sequence joins TRBV6-2 or TRBV6-3 and TRBJ2-1; maybe TRBD1 (5 bases). The CDR3 has 12 residues. The germline gives CDR1 MNHEY, CDR2 SVGEGT. Deletions cut 5 bases from V and 10 bases from J, with 12 bases between. The CDR3 spells CASSPQGWEQFF. For the CDR3, the DNA is TGTGCCAGCAGTCCCCAGGGTTGGGAGCAGTTCTTC.